The source of this TCR beta chain is a study of cytomegalovirus exposure and HLA in healthy donors. Healthy bone marrow donors made up the cohort. Concerning this clone: What it binds is unknown.

Trimming removed 4 bases from V and 4 bases from J, with 16 bases in between. Germline CDR1 MNHNS, CDR2 SASEGT. The CDR3 consists of 16 residues. The PCR used 60 Vbeta and 13 Jbeta primers. Some clones are missing from TCRdb's copy, which holds only in-frame ones; the method was immunoSEQ multiplex PCR. The sample holds 65,000 to 85,000 clones. The study's findings and limits: It emerged from a later analysis that several of the most significant clusters appeared to be linked to common viral pathogens. Donor immune exposure was known only as CMV serostatus. The study recorded 160 or so TCR beta chains that were cytomegalovirus-associated.

The specimen was PBMCs. This receptor was identified in a female donor in good health and CMV-seropositive. The chain has TRBV6-1 and TRBJ2-2, with a weak D call TRBD2 (5 bases). The CDR3 sequence is CASSASTRDSTGELFF. The CDR3 DNA sequence: TGTGCCAGCAGTGCTTCTACTAGAGATTCCACCGGGGAGCTGTTTTTT.